These T cell receptor beta chains were read from a single sample in a study of blood T cell repertoires in COVID-19. The assay was immunoSEQ multiplex PCR, and TCRdb's table has in-frame clones only and misses some. The table has fewer than 350,000 clones, approximately 85% seen once. The sequenced sample consisted of PBMCs or T cells enriched from blood (not recorded which). These receptor sequences come from a man in his thirties or forties who had recovered from COVID-19. Each CDR3 is given with its conserved first and last residue. The D gene is left open where the match is weak. The size of a clone is reported for some rows only, either as once, few or many, or as a class for expanded clones.

size: NA
D: NA
J: TRBJ2-2
V: TRBV5-1
CDR3: CASSLLIPQQETGELFF
DNA: TGCGCCAGCAGCCTACTAATACCGCAACAGGAAACCGGGGAGCTGTTTTTT

size: NA
D: TRBD2
J: TRBJ2-7
V: TRBV3-1/TRBV3-2
CDR3: CASSQDASGGAEQYF
DNA: TGTGCCAGCAGCCAAGACGCTAGCGGGGGGGCCGAGCAGTACTTC

size: few
D: TRBD1
J: TRBJ1-4
V: TRBV6-2/TRBV6-3
CDR3: CASSYSSSSPGQAGEKLFF
DNA: TGTGCCAGCAGTTACTCTTCCTCATCCCCGGGACAGGCGGGGGAAAAACTGTTTTTT

size: NA
D: NA
J: TRBJ2-2
V: TRBV7-9
CDR3: CASSQDSNTGELFF
DNA: TGTGCCAGCAGCCAGGACTCGAACACCGGGGAGCTGTTTTTT

size: NA
D: TRBD2
J: TRBJ2-7
V: TRBV27
CDR3: CASSWASGGTTYEQYF
DNA: TGTGCCAGCAGTTGGGCTAGCGGGGGGACCACCTACGAGCAGTACTTC

size: NA
D: NA
J: TRBJ1-4
V: TRBV9
CDR3: CASSPRGAASNEKLFF
DNA: TGTGCCAGCAGCCCCCGAGGTGCAGCTTCTAATGAAAAACTGTTTTTT

size: NA
D: NA
J: TRBJ1-1
V: TRBV3-1/TRBV3-2
CDR3: CASSQATGNTEAFF
DNA: TGTGCCAGCAGCCAGGCGACAGGGAACACTGAAGCTTTCTTT

size: few
D: TRBD1
J: TRBJ2-1
V: TRBV24-1
CDR3: CATSDSGTGYNEQFF
DNA: TGTGCCACCAGTGACTCCGGGACAGGGTACAATGAGCAGTTCTTC

size: NA
D: TRBD1
J: TRBJ1-2
V: TRBV2
CDR3: CASQGQPSVGYTF
DNA: TGTGCCAGCCAGGGACAGCCTTCCGTTGGCTACACCTTC

size: few
D: NA
J: TRBJ2-7
V: TRBV7-2
CDR3: CASSLEVSYEQYF
DNA: TGTGCCAGCAGCTTGGAGGTATCCTACGAGCAGTACTTC

size: NA
D: NA
J: TRBJ2-3
V: TRBV4-1
CDR3: CASSHVGEPHGTDTQYF
DNA: TGCGCCAGCAGCCATGTCGGGGAGCCCCATGGGACAGATACGCAGTATTTT